This TCR beta chain derives from a study of blood T cell repertoires in COVID-19. Background on the study: The United States, Italy and Spain provided the acute and convalescent COVID-19 samples. PBMCs, B-cell-depleted T cells, or T cells provided the cDNA or gDNA that made up the material.

Per the original data handling: Amplification of reference gene primers provided the estimated nucleated cell counts. Only in-frame clones appear in the TCRdb table, and some are missing; sequencing was by immunoSEQ multiplex PCR. V and J calls plus clone size are reproduced from that table; the DNA served to infer D and trimming. The sample holds under 200,000 clones; about 82% are singletons and the top ten take under 5.5%. Germline V gives CDR1 LGHNA, CDR2 YSLEER. V lost 0 bases, J lost 0 bases, and 11 bases lay in between. This CDR3 contains 17 residues. The chain carries TRBV4-3 and TRBJ2-2, with a weak D call TRBD2 (5 bases). The sequencing input was peripheral blood. The clonotype was recovered from a young woman with acute or convalescent COVID-19. CDR3 loop: CASSQDSGDPNTGELFF. CDR3 DNA: TGCGCCAGCAGCCAAGATTCCGGGGATCCGAACACCGGGGAGCTGTTTTTT.